This is a list of T cell receptor beta chains from one sample in a study of T cells after yellow fever vaccination. TCRdb re-called the 5' RACE reads with MiXCR, one entry per CDR3 protein. The top ten hold around 19% of the sample, which has 360,000 or so distinct CDR3 sequences, 11% seen once. Sequencing was performed on PBMCs, taken on the day of the first yellow fever vaccination. These receptors came from a man between 18 and 29 years old who received the YFV17D yellow fever vaccine. Each CDR3 is given with its conserved first and last residue. D genes are given only for firm matches. Rows may omit the clone size; those that give it use once, few, many or a size class.

NA,TRBV5-1,TRBJ2-1,NA,CASSLGVAENNEQFF,TGCGCCAGCAGCTTGGGGGTAGCGGAAAACAATGAGCAGTTCTTC
NA,TRBV2,TRBJ1-5,TRBD1,CASGTQGAYSNQPQHF,TGTGCCAGCGGAACCCAGGGGGCGTATAGCAATCAGCCCCAGCATTTT
NA,TRBV7-2,TRBJ2-5,NA,CASSFRTGFRETQYF,TGTGCCAGCAGCTTTCGCACAGGGTTTCGAGAGACCCAGTACTTC
NA,TRBV15,TRBJ2-1,NA,CATRETLRDNEQFF,TGTGCCACCAGAGAGACACTTCGAGACAATGAGCAGTTCTTC
many,TRBV5-1,TRBJ1-1,NA,CASSSEGSRNTEAFF,TGCGCCAGCAGCTCGGAGGGGAGTAGGAACACTGAAGCTTTCTTT
few,TRBV7-2,TRBJ2-3,NA,CASRPGTPSRDTQYF,TGTGCCAGCAGACCCGGGACCCCCTCGCGGGATACGCAGTATTTT
few,TRBV29-1,TRBJ1-1,NA,CSVDRGRGAFF,TGCAGCGTTGACCGGGGCCGGGGGGCTTTCTTT
many,TRBV5-1,TRBJ2-2,TRBD2,CASSHGLAYTGELFF,TGCGCCAGCAGCCATGGACTAGCTTACACCGGGGAGCTGTTTTTT
few,TRBV7-6,TRBJ2-3,TRBD1,CASSLRGQGYLGTDTQYF,TGTGCCAGCAGCTTGCGGGGACAGGGGTATCTTGGGACAGATACGCAGTATTTT
NA,TRBV11-2,TRBJ2-1,NA,CASSLDTVEQFF,TGTGCCAGCAGCTTAGATACGGTCGAGCAGTTCTTC
few,TRBV7-9,TRBJ2-7,NA,CASSLAGELLSYEQYF,TGTGCCAGCAGCTTAGCGGGGGAACTACTCTCCTACGAGCAGTACTTC
few,TRBV11-1,TRBJ2-7,TRBD1,CASSRDRVHEQYF,TGTGCCAGCAGCCGGGACAGGGTGCACGAGCAGTACTTC
few,TRBV9,TRBJ2-3,TRBD1,CASSVVGQGFAAPSTDTQYF,TGTGCCAGCAGCGTAGTTGGACAGGGGTTCGCCGCTCCTAGCACAGATACGCAGTATTTT
few,TRBV5-1,TRBJ1-1,NA,CASTLQSEVTEAFF,TGCGCCAGCACCCTACAGTCCGAGGTCACTGAAGCTTTCTTT
NA,TRBV5-6,TRBJ1-1,NA,CASSLDGIQAFF,TGTGCCAGCAGCTTGGACGGGATACAAGCTTTCTTT
NA,TRBV12-3/TRBV12-4,TRBJ2-3,TRBD2,CASSPPGLAADTQYF,TGTGCCAGCAGCCCCCCCGGGCTAGCGGCAGATACGCAGTATTTT
few,TRBV6-5,TRBJ1-5,NA,CASSSDRPGGNQPQHF,TGTGCCAGCAGTTCCGACAGACCTGGGGGCAATCAGCCCCAGCATTTT
many,TRBV5-8,TRBJ2-2,NA,CASSEALNTGELFF,TGTGCCAGCAGCGAAGCCTTGAACACCGGGGAGCTGTTTTTT
few,TRBV11-2,TRBJ1-4,NA,CASSTPRWGNEKLFF,TGTGCCAGCAGCACCCCCCGTTGGGGGAATGAAAAACTGTTTTTT